The entry below describes one T cell receptor (beta chain). The antigen remains undetermined. Its ends do not fully match the called genes, so a read error is possible. The CDR3 is made up of 17 amino acids. Germline values: CDR1 MDHEN, CDR2 SYDVKM. The sample originates from a study of blood T cells in healthy people across ages. Study-level results: Unsorted PBMCs ruled out conclusive naive versus antigen-experienced comparison.

Primers used in a second PCR of about 6 to 11 cycles were a sample-barcoded 5' primer and a J-beta primer mix. Individual samples furnished no less than 3 million CDR3-containing paired-end reads apiece. TCRdb reanalysed the 5' RACE reads using MiXCR and keeps one entry per CDR3 protein. In the table there are around 580,000 distinct CDR3 sequences, around 48% of which are singletons. The sample, around 10 milliliters of peripheral blood, was drawn from each donor. The chain couples TRBV28 to TRBJ2-1; 8 bases fit TRBD2. The sequence derives from an elderly man in good health. Sequencing was done on a sample of blood. CDR3 sequence (DNA): TGTGCCAACAGTTTGGGAATTAGGTGGCTAGCGGGCAATGAGCAGTTCTTC. It codes for CANSLGIRWLAGNEQFF.